One T cell receptor (beta chain) is described in this entry. The data were taken from a study of blood T cell repertoires in COVID-19. As for the study in general: Both acute and convalescent COVID-19 samples were obtained from the United States, Italy and Spain. Nucleic acid was either cDNA or gDNA, and it came from T cells, B-cell-depleted T cells, or PBMCs.

Original handling: By means of reference gene primer amplification, nucleated cell counts were estimated. Generated by immunoSEQ multiplex PCR, the TCRdb table keeps only in-frame clones and is missing some. That table supplies the V and J calls and clone size; D and trimming were determined from the DNA. Here the sample spans under 200,000 clones, around nine tenths being singletons. Germline CDR1 and CDR2: SGHNT and YYREEE (reference sequence). The CDR3 has 16 amino acids. V was pared by 3 bases and J by 0 bases, with 3 bases of the junction left unmatched. The rearrangement joins TRBV5-4 to TRBJ2-2; 9 nucleotides line up with TRBD1. The source is a man younger than 35 with active or convalescent COVID-19. The sequenced material came from peripheral blood. CDR3 DNA sequence: TGTGCCAGCAGCTCACAGGGGGCCGCGAACACCGGGGAGCTGTTTTTT. Amino acid sequence: CASSSQGAANTGELFF. The whole variable domain, remainder taken from reference TRBV5-4 and TRBJ2-2, is ETGVTQSPTHLIKTRGQQVTLRCSSQSGHNTVSWYQQALGQGPQFIFQYYREEENGRGNFPPRFSGLQFPNYSSELNVNALELDDSALYLCASSSQGAANTGELFFGEGSRLTVL.